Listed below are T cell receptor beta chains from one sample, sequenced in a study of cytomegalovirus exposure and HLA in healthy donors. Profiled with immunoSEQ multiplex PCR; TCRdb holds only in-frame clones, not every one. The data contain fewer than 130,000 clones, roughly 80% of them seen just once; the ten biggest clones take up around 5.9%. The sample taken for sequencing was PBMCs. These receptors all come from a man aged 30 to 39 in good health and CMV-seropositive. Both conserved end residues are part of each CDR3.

CASSSDRGNSPLHF	TRBV6-1	TRBJ1-6
CASTIRERDPVGTQYF	TRBV7-2	TRBJ2-3
CASSLDGGIKKTQYF	TRBV7-6	TRBJ2-5
CASSLHGQGLQPQHF	TRBV7-2	TRBJ1-5
CASSTWRATGGGGGKEAQYF	TRBV19	TRBJ2-5
CAWSVSRVATNEKLFF	TRBV30	TRBJ1-4
CASSLGTNYGYTF	TRBV7-2	TRBJ1-2
CASSLPSGGHNEQFF	TRBV7-3	TRBJ2-1
CAISPGTSGGRGMQYF	TRBV10-3	TRBJ2-3
CATSRDLGVGGEGYTF	TRBV15	TRBJ1-2
CASSISGITGELFF	TRBV19	TRBJ2-2
CASSLGRGGETQYF	TRBV7-2	TRBJ2-5
CAISERQGSSNEQYF	TRBV10-3	TRBJ2-7
CASSLSRGTETEDTQYF	TRBV27	TRBJ2-3
CASSFSGGGHEQYF	TRBV6-5	TRBJ2-7
CAIRTGGTTNEKLFF	TRBV10-3	TRBJ1-4